What follows describes a single T cell receptor beta chain. Germline loops: CDR1 SQVTM, CDR2 ANQGSEA. The CDR3 has 12 residues. V trimming: 4 bases; J trimming: 8 bases; junction bases outside the gene matches: 7. Assay: immunoSEQ multiplex PCR; the TCRdb copy retains only in-frame clones and omits some. The sample yields approximately 160,000 clones, around 74% seen once. These data come from a study of blood T cell repertoires in COVID-19. Sequencing was carried out using peripheral blood. The source is a woman at least 80 years old with acute or convalescent COVID-19. The chain combines TRBV29-1 with TRBJ1-2; 7 positions agree with TRBD1. CDR3 nucleotides: TGCAGCGTTGGACAGGGAGATCGGGGCTACACCTTC. Translation gives CSVGQGDRGYTF.